The 15 T cell receptor beta chains below were found in one sample sequenced in a study of immune evolution from preneoplasia to lung adenocarcinoma. Libraries were prepared by immunoSEQ multiplex PCR; TCRdb keeps only in-frame clonotypes and omits some of them. The sample yields about 6,600 clones, about 80% seen once. Sequencing was carried out using FFPE minimally invasive lung adenocarcinoma tissue. These receptors came from a person over 45 with lung adenocarcinoma.

V is TRBV5-1 and J is TRBJ2-1, with D unclear. Trimming pared 0 bases from V and 7 bases from J, leaving 11 bases between. The CDR3 sequence is 14 residues long. Germline V gives CDR1 SGHRS, CDR2 YFSETQ. CDR3 loop: CASSLGPPKNEQFF. The CDR3 DNA reads TGCGCCAGCAGCTTGGGACCTCCAAAGAATGAGCAGTTCTTC.

The chain joins TRBV29-1 to TRBJ1-5; D unclear. CDR1 is SQVTM and CDR2 is ANQGSEA in the germline V gene. The CDR3 has 12 amino acids. V was pared by 4 bases and J by 6 bases, with 10 bases between. CDR3 coding DNA: TGCAGCGTTGGCTCTCTCGGTCAGCCCCAGCATTTT. Residues: CSVGSLGQPQHF. Variable domain in full (rest from reference TRBV29-1 and TRBJ1-5): SAVISQKPSRDICQRGTSLTIQCQVDSQVTMMFWYRQQPGQSLTLIATANQGSEATYESGFVIDKFPISRPNLTFSTLTVSNMSPEDSSIYLCSVGSLGQPQHFGDGTRLSIL.

The rearrangement uses TRBV7-2 and TRBJ2-3; no clear D. The CDR3 has 13 residues. Germline CDR1 is SGHTA and CDR2 is FQGNSA. V lost 1 base and J lost 1, with 3 bases in between. The CDR3 nucleotides are TGTGCCAGCAGCTTAGACGGCACAGATACGCAGTATTTT. Protein sequence: CASSLDGTDTQYF.

The chain is built from TRBV13 and TRBJ2-3; TRBD1 is a possible D gene (6 bases). CDR1 is PRHDT and CDR2 is FYEKMQ in the germline V gene (reference sequence). The length of the CDR3 is 14 residues. The germline V and J ends were trimmed by 10 bases and 4 bases, with 18 bases remaining between them. CDR3 residues: CATLTREGADTQYF. CDR3 DNA: TGTGCCACCCTAACCCGAGAGGGGGCAGATACGCAGTATTTT.

The chain combines TRBV7-9 with TRBJ1-1; TRBD1 aligns across 9 bases. V dropped 1 base and J dropped 4; count of bases not matched to a gene: 1. The germline V gene encodes CDR1 SEHNR and CDR2 FQNEAQ (reference sequence). The CDR3 runs to 14 residues. The CDR3 region has the DNA TGTGCCAGCAGCTTAGGGACAGGGGTCACTGAAGCTTTCTTT. Protein: CASSLGTGVTEAFF.

The chain is built from TRBV5-4 and TRBJ2-7; D is possibly TRBD1 (5 bases). Germline CDR1 and CDR2: SGHNT and YYREEE (reference sequence). CDR3 size: 16 residues. V was pared by 0 bases and J by 2 bases, with 15 bases between. The CDR3 reads CASSLAAGPLTYEQYF. The DNA for the CDR3 is TGTGCCAGCAGCTTGGCCGCAGGGCCCTTGACCTACGAGCAGTACTTC.

This chain links TRBV15 with TRBJ2-5, with D possibly TRBD2 on 6 matching bases. Germline V gene lookup returns CDR1 LNHNV and CDR2 YYDKDF (reference sequence). The CDR3 totals 14 residues. V gave up 0 bases and J gave up 4 bases, with 9 bases separating them. The CDR3 bases are TGTGCCACCAGCAGAGAAGGGCGGGGAGAGACCCAGTACTTC. Encoded protein: CATSREGRGETQYF.

Here the CDR3 reads CASSFVAGAYNEQFF. CDR3 DNA sequence: TGTGCCAGCAGCTTCGTAGCGGGAGCCTACAATGAGCAGTTCTTC. The chain is built from TRBV5-4 and TRBJ2-1; TRBD2 aligns across 9 bases. After removal of 2 bases from V and 2 bases from J, the junction contained 2 bases not matched to a gene. The CDR3 extends over 15 amino acids. Germline CDR1 SGHNT, CDR2 YYREEE (reference sequence).

This clone appeared a few times. The chain uses TRBV28 and TRBJ1-2; D is ambiguous. The CDR3 covers 14 residues. Germline V gene data show CDR1 as MDHEN and CDR2 as SYDVKM. With 7 bases removed from V and 1 base from J, the gap between germline ends came to 13 bases. DNA for the CDR3: TGTGCCAGCACCGCAACCCTTGGTAACTATGGCTACACCTTC. Protein product: CASTATLGNYGYTF.

This rearrangement joins TRBV28 to TRBJ2-1; TRBD1 matches 8 bases. The germline V gene encodes CDR1 MDHEN and CDR2 SYDVKM. The ends lost 6 bases at V and 5 bases at J; junction bases unmatched: 6. The CDR3 spans 14 residues. The DNA for the CDR3 is TGTGCCAGCAGACGGACAGGGATCAACAATGAGCAGTTCTTC. Translating it yields CASRRTGINNEQFF.

V and J are TRBV5-4 and TRBJ1-1; maybe TRBD1 (5 bases). V dropped 4 bases and J dropped 10 bases, with 14 bases sitting between them. The germline V gene has CDR1 SGHNT and CDR2 YYREEE (reference sequence). This CDR3 has 12 amino acids. DNA for the CDR3: TGTGCCAGCAGCGCGCAGGGAATGGCAGCTTTCTTT. Encoded protein: CASSAQGMAAFF.

A remark on this clone: Other DNA variants within this sample encode the same CDR3. The chain links TRBV18 to TRBJ2-7; D gene ambiguous. This CDR3 has 11 amino acids. The V gene's germline CDR1 is KGHSH and CDR2 LQKENI. Trimming took off 5 bases at V and 5 bases at J, with 7 bases between the two ends. The CDR3 loop reads CASSSSHEQYF. The CDR3 bases are TGTGCCAGCTCATCTTCTCACGAGCAGTACTTC.

V gene TRBV7-2 combines with J gene TRBJ2-5, with 7 positions matching TRBD2. Per germline, CDR1 SGHTA and CDR2 FQGNSA. V was clipped by 1 base and J by 5 bases; unmatched bases: 7. The CDR3 contains 15 residues. CDR3 region: CASSLGAGALETQYF. DNA of the CDR3: TGTGCCAGCAGCTTAGGCGCGGGAGCGCTGGAGACCCAGTACTTC.

The V gene is TRBV18, the J gene TRBJ2-2, with D maybe TRBD1 (6 bases). This CDR3 has 16 residues. Germline loops: CDR1 KGHSH, CDR2 LQKENI. The V gene lost 4 bases and the J gene lost 2 bases, with 14 bases spanning the gap. The CDR3 reads CASSLTGNPNTGELFF. The CDR3 nucleotides are TGTGCCAGCTCACTTACAGGGAACCCAAACACCGGGGAGCTGTTTTTT.

The chain uses TRBV6-1 and TRBJ2-3; 9 bases match TRBD2. The germline gives CDR1 MNHNS, CDR2 SASEGT. The CDR3 runs to 15 residues. V lost 1 base, J lost 4 bases, and 3 bases stayed unmatched. The CDR3 nucleotides are TGTGCCAGCAGTGAAGGCGGGGGGGGAGCAGATACGCAGTATTTT. Its protein is CASSEGGGGADTQYF.